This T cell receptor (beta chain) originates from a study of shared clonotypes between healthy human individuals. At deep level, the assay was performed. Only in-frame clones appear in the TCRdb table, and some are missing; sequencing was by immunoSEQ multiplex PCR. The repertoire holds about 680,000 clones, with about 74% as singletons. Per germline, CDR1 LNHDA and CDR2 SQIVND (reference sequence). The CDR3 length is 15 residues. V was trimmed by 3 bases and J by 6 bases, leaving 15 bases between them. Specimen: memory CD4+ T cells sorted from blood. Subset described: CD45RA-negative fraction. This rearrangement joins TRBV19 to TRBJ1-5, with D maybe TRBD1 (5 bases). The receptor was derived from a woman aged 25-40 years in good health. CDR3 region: CASSITGDGSQPQHF. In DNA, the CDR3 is TGTGCCAGTAGTATTACCGGGGACGGCAGTCAGCCCCAGCATTTT.